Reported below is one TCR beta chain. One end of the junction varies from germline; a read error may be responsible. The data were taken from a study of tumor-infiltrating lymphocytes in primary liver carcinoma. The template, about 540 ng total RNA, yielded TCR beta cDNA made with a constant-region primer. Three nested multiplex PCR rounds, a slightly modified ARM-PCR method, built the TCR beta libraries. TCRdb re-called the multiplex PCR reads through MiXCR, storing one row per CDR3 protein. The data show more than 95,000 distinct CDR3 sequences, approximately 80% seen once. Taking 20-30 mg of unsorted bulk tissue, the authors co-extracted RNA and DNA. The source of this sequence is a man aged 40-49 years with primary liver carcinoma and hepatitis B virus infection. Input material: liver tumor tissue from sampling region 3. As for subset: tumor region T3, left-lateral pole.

The CDR3 here is CASSDGSWPADTQYF. The CDR3 DNA reads TGTGCCAGTAGTGATGGTAGTTGGCCCGCAGATACGCAGTATTTT. The chain links TRBV6-1 to TRBJ2-3; unclear D gene. CDR3 length: 15 amino acids. Germline-derived CDR1 and CDR2 are MNHNS and SASEGT.